This T cell receptor (beta chain) was sequenced in a study of T cell repertoires in cytomegalovirus infection. TCRdb passed the reads through MiXCR, listing each CDR3 protein once. The sample contains about 46,000 distinct CDR3 sequences, 20% to 25% of which appear only once. Findings of the study overall: Summed public TCR beta family frequency identified CMV carriers bearing the relevant HLA.

For this clonotype: The antigen remains unidentified.

V gave up 5 bases and J gave up 4 bases; unmatched junction bases: 10. Germline CDR1 SGHTA, CDR2 FQGNSA. The CDR3 is made up of 17 amino acids. The TCR sequence derives from a human donor in good health (CMV status not recorded). Some clones in this sample may be carry-over from other donors' samples. The rearrangement joins TRBV7-2 to TRBJ2-7; 14 bases line up with TRBD2. Sequencing used PBMCs, sequenced either directly or after in vitro stimulation (not recorded which). The CDR3 loop is CASSVIGTSGSGYEQYF. The CDR3 coding sequence is TGTGCCAGCAGCGTGATAGGGACTAGCGGGAGTGGGTACGAGCAGTACTTC.